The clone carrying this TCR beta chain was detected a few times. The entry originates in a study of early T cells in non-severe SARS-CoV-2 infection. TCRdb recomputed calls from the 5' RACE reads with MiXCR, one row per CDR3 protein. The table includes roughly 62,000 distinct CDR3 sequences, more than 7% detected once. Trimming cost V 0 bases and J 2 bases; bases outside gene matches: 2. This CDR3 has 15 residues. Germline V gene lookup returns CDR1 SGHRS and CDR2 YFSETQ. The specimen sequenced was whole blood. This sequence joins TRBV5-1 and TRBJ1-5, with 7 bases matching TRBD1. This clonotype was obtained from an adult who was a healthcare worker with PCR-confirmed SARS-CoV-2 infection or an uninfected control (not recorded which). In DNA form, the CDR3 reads TGCGCCAGCAGCTTGGCCGACAGGGGCAATCAGCCCCAGCATTTT. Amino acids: CASSLADRGNQPQHF.